A selection of T cell receptor beta chains follows, all from one sample in a study of blood T cell repertoires in COVID-19. Measured with immunoSEQ multiplex PCR; TCRdb has only the in-frame clones, and not every one. This table holds about 160,000 clones, approximately 85% found once. Sequencing was carried out using peripheral blood. The source is a man aged 60 to 75 who had recovered from COVID-19. Each CDR3 is given with its conserved first and last residue. The order of the fields is J gene, D gene, clone size, V gene, CDR3 DNA, CDR3 protein. The D gene is left open where the match is weak. Part of the rows lack a size; the others show once, few, many or a class for expanded clones.

J: TRBJ2-1; D: .; size: .; V: TRBV30; DNA: TGTGCCTGGAGTGTACGGGGGAGAAGCTCCTACAATGAGCAGTTCTTC; CDR3: CAWSVRGRSSYNEQFF
J: TRBJ1-1; D: .; size: .; V: TRBV4-3; DNA: TGCGCCAGCAGCCAAGATGGGCCGCAGACTGAAGCTTTCTTT; CDR3: CASSQDGPQTEAFF
J: TRBJ2-4; D: TRBD2; size: .; V: TRBV7-2; DNA: TGTGCCAGCAGCCCCTTCCTAGCGGGGGAGGGTTACATTCAGTACTTC; CDR3: CASSPFLAGEGYIQYF
J: TRBJ2-1; D: TRBD2; size: .; V: TRBV7-2; DNA: TGTGCCAGCAGCTTAGGGCGGGAGACCGAGCAGTTCTTC; CDR3: CASSLGRETEQFF
J: TRBJ2-3; D: TRBD2; size: once; V: TRBV2; DNA: TGTGCCAGCAGCGCCCTCCCAACGGGGGGGACAGATACGCAGTATTTT; CDR3: CASSALPTGGTDTQYF
J: TRBJ1-2; D: .; size: .; V: TRBV30; DNA: TGTGCCTGGATCATGACAGCTAACTATGGCTACACCTTC; CDR3: CAWIMTANYGYTF
J: TRBJ2-1; D: TRBD2; size: once; V: TRBV24-1; DNA: TGTGCCACCTCCGGAAGGCTAGCGGGGGGGCTCTCCTACAATGAGCAGTTCTTC; CDR3: CATSGRLAGGLSYNEQFF
J: TRBJ2-4; D: .; size: .; V: TRBV21-1; DNA: TGTGCCAGCAGCAAAGACCGTTCCGACAGGACCTATCGTCTAGCCAAAAACATTCAGTACTTC; CDR3: CASSKDRSDRTYRLAKNIQYF
J: TRBJ2-1; D: .; size: .; V: TRBV25-1; DNA: TGTGCCAGCAGTGAATTGGGACTAGGGGGCTGGGATGAGCAGTTCTTC; CDR3: CASSELGLGGWDEQFF
J: TRBJ1-1; D: TRBD1; size: .; V: TRBV6-5; DNA: TGTGCCAGCACCCTGACAGGGGCCACTGAAGCTTTCTTT; CDR3: CASTLTGATEAFF
J: TRBJ2-3; D: .; size: .; V: TRBV7-2; DNA: TGTGCCAGCAGCAGAGGGGTGTTCAGCGGGAGCACAGATACGCAGTATTTT; CDR3: CASSRGVFSGSTDTQYF
J: TRBJ2-5; D: .; size: once; V: TRBV11-2; DNA: TGTGCCAGCAGCTTAATGAGGGGGGAGGGAGAGACCCAGTACTTC; CDR3: CASSLMRGEGETQYF
J: TRBJ1-2; D: .; size: .; V: TRBV19; DNA: TGTGCCAGTAGTATAGGAGGCCCGGCCGCCTATGGCTACACCTTC; CDR3: CASSIGGPAAYGYTF
J: TRBJ2-1; D: .; size: .; V: TRBV18; DNA: TGTGCCAGCGCCTCAGGGGATGGAAATGAGCAGTTCTTC; CDR3: CASASGDGNEQFF
J: TRBJ2-7; D: .; size: .; V: TRBV6-1; DNA: TGTGCCAGCAGTGAAGCTTTAAGCCCGAGGGCCGAGCAGTACTTC; CDR3: CASSEALSPRAEQYF
J: TRBJ1-1; D: .; size: .; V: TRBV6-4; DNA: TGTGCCAGCAGAACCGACACCACCGGCTCCACTGAAGCTTTCTTT; CDR3: CASRTDTTGSTEAFF
J: TRBJ1-2; D: TRBD1; size: .; V: TRBV4-2; DNA: TGTGCCAGCAGCCACACGGGACAGGGGGGCTATGGCTACACCTTC; CDR3: CASSHTGQGGYGYTF
J: TRBJ2-7; D: .; size: .; V: TRBV18; DNA: TGTGCCAGCTCACCTGGTCAGGGTCTCTACGAGCAGTACTTC; CDR3: CASSPGQGLYEQYF
J: TRBJ1-2; D: TRBD1; size: .; V: TRBV5-1; DNA: TGCGCCAGCAGCCCGCAGGACAGGTCCTATGGCTACACCTTC; CDR3: CASSPQDRSYGYTF
J: TRBJ2-5; D: TRBD2; size: once; V: TRBV7-2; DNA: TGTGCCAGCAGCTTTAATAGCGGGGGGCGAGGGGAGACCCAGTACTTC; CDR3: CASSFNSGGRGETQYF
J: TRBJ2-3; D: .; size: .; V: TRBV19; DNA: TGTGCCAGTATGAGGGCGGCTAGCACAGATACGCAGTATTTT; CDR3: CASMRAASTDTQYF
J: TRBJ1-1; D: .; size: .; V: TRBV5-5; DNA: TGTGCCAGCAGCTTCAGCGGGGCCACTGAAGCTTTCTTT; CDR3: CASSFSGATEAFF
J: TRBJ2-5; D: TRBD1; size: .; V: TRBV14; DNA: TGTGCCAGCAGCCAAGGACAGGGGGGAGAAGAGACCCAGTACTTC; CDR3: CASSQGQGGEETQYF
J: TRBJ1-6; D: TRBD1; size: few; V: TRBV5-1; DNA: TGCGCCAGCAGCCCACAAGGGACAGTTGGATCACCCCTCCACTTT; CDR3: CASSPQGTVGSPLHF
J: TRBJ2-3; D: TRBD1; size: .; V: TRBV4-1; DNA: TGCGCCAGCAGCCAAGGGGACAGGACCACAGATACGCAGTATTTT; CDR3: CASSQGDRTTDTQYF
J: TRBJ2-7; D: TRBD1; size: .; V: TRBV3-1/TRBV3-2; DNA: TGTGCCAGCAGGCCGGGACAGGGGATCCACGAGCAGTACTTC; CDR3: CASRPGQGIHEQYF
J: TRBJ2-7; D: TRBD1; size: once; V: TRBV19; DNA: TGTGCCAGTAGTGAAGACAGGGCAACCTACGAGCAGTACTTC; CDR3: CASSEDRATYEQYF
J: TRBJ1-2; D: .; size: .; V: TRBV10-3; DNA: TGTGCCATCAGTACTGATGGGGGGGGCGCTTATGGCTACACCTTC; CDR3: CAISTDGGGAYGYTF
J: TRBJ1-4; D: .; size: .; V: TRBV2; DNA: TGTGCCAGCAGGGACAGCCAGAATGAAAAACTGTTTTTT; CDR3: CASRDSQNEKLFF
J: TRBJ1-2; D: TRBD1; size: .; V: TRBV5-8; DNA: TGTGCCAGCATCGACCGGACAGGGGCCTATGGCTACACCTTC; CDR3: CASIDRTGAYGYTF
J: TRBJ1-4; D: .; size: .; V: TRBV30; DNA: TGTGCTTATGAAGGCTCCGGAGCAACTAATGAAAAACTGTTTTTT; CDR3: CAYEGSGATNEKLFF
J: TRBJ2-1; D: TRBD1; size: .; V: TRBV12-5; DNA: TGTGCTAGTGGTTTGGTAATGGGACAGGGTCAAAATGAGCAGTTCTTC; CDR3: CASGLVMGQGQNEQFF
J: TRBJ2-5; D: TRBD2; size: .; V: TRBV11-2; DNA: TGTGCCAGCAGCTTTAGCGGGAGGAGGGGAGGGGTTCAAGAGACCCAGTACTTC; CDR3: CASSFSGRRGGVQETQYF
J: TRBJ1-3; D: TRBD1; size: .; V: TRBV24-1; DNA: TGTGCCACCAGTGATCCAGGGGGCGCGACTGGAAACACCATATATTTT; CDR3: CATSDPGGATGNTIYF
J: TRBJ1-1; D: .; size: few; V: TRBV5-5; DNA: TGTGCCAGCAGCTTGTACTCGAACACTGAAGCTTTCTTT; CDR3: CASSLYSNTEAFF